This T cell receptor beta chain emerged from a study of T cells in Graves' hyperthyroidism and ophthalmopathy. Study-level results: Most thyroid clonotypes with frequency above 0.001 were detected in blood. From stable hyperthyroidism, ophthalmopathy was separated by a 13 V-J model.

There were TCR beta CDR3 regions amplified from RNA transcripts. First-round RT-PCR targeting the TCR CDR3 was performed with the HTBI primer set. MiXCR, run by TCRdb on the multiplex PCR reads, gives a single entry per CDR3 protein. This sample has hundreds of thousands of distinct CDR3 sequences; around 38% occur once, and the top ten carry 7% to 10%. In this sample, this clonotype turned up a few times. Its target is unknown. The source is a man between 18 and 29 years old with Graves' hyperthyroidism. Input material: blood.

The CDR3 DNA is TGTGCCAGCAGCTTGGGACAGGGTATTGGAAACACCATATATTTT. It is translated as CASSLGQGIGNTIYF. V gene TRBV7-9 combines with J gene TRBJ1-3; 9 nucleotides match TRBD1. The CDR3 has 15 amino acids. Germline loops: CDR1 SEHNR, CDR2 FQNEAQ (reference sequence). V trimming: 3 bases; J trimming: 3 bases; junction bases outside the gene matches: 3.